These 9 T cell receptor beta chains were all obtained from the same sample, sequenced in a study of blood T cells in healthy people across ages. With a J-beta primer mix and a sample-barcoded 5' primer, a second PCR ran 7 to 11 cycles. TCRdb independently ran MiXCR on the 5' RACE reads; one entry per CDR3 protein. The data hold about 2 million distinct CDR3 sequences, with 49% observed a single time. Sequenced input: blood. These receptor sequences come from a woman aged 40 to 50 in good health.

The table lists this clonotype with many counts. V usage is TRBV29-1 and J usage is TRBJ2-5, with 7 nucleotides matching TRBD2. The CDR3 is made up of 13 amino acids. The ends lost 3 bases at V and 2 bases at J; junction bases unmatched: 3. Germline V gene sequence: CDR1 SQVTM, CDR2 ANQGSEA. The CDR3 loop is CSVEPSGQETQYF. CDR3 in DNA: TGCAGCGTTGAGCCTAGCGGACAAGAGACCCAGTACTTC.

V is TRBV27 and J is TRBJ2-1; TRBD1 might be the D (5 bases). Germline CDR1 MNHEY, CDR2 SMNVEV (reference sequence). The V end was cut by 0 bases, the J end by 5 bases, with 14 bases between. The CDR3 is 16 residues long. CDR3: CASSLSTGLINNEQFF. The CDR3 nucleotides are TGTGCCAGCAGTTTATCCACAGGTTTAATCAACAATGAGCAGTTCTTC.

The V call is TRBV5-6, the J call TRBJ1-2, with D hard to call. Germline-derived CDR1 and CDR2 are SGHDT and YYEEEE. This CDR3 comprises 14 residues. V lost 0 bases, J lost 7 bases, and 13 bases lay in between. CDR3 protein: CASSLGRTAPGYTF. The CDR3 bases are TGTGCCAGCAGCTTGGGACGGACTGCACCTGGCTACACCTTC.

Here the CDR3 DNA reads TGCGCCAGCAGCTTTTCCCCAGGGGATGGCTACACCTTC. This encodes CASSFSPGDGYTF. The J gene is TRBJ1-2, the V gene TRBV5-1; possible D gene TRBD1, 6 bases. The germline CDR1 and CDR2 sequences are SGHRS and YFSETQ. V was trimmed by 2 bases and J by 6 bases, leaving 11 bases between them. This CDR3 has 13 residues.

This clonotype was observed a few times. V gene TRBV29-1 combines with J gene TRBJ2-1; possible D gene TRBD2, 5 bases. V was shortened by 8 bases and J by 8 bases, with 22 bases between the two germline ends. Germline-derived CDR1 and CDR2 are SQVTM and ANQGSEA. This CDR3 contains 14 residues. In nucleotides, the CDR3 is TGCAGCTTAAGGCGGGCCGAGCCTGTGGATGAGCAGTTCTTC. It yields the protein CSLRRAEPVDEQFF.

This clonotype has only a few counts. The chain joins TRBV6-5 to TRBJ2-7; either TRBD1 or TRBD2 may fit D (6 bases each). Trimming took off 0 bases at V and 0 bases at J, with 18 bases between the two ends. Looked up from germline, CDR1 is MNHEY and CDR2 is SVGAGI. The CDR3 extends over 18 amino acids. The CDR3 is CASSYSIRSGARSYEQYF. CDR3 bases: TGTGCCAGCAGTTACTCGATTAGGTCGGGGGCCCGCTCCTACGAGCAGTACTTC.

V and J are TRBV6-6 and TRBJ2-1; D gene ambiguous. Deletions cut 2 bases from V and 0 bases from J, with 11 bases between. This CDR3 has 16 amino acids. Germline V gene sequence: CDR1 MNHNY, CDR2 SVGAGI (reference sequence). CDR3 DNA: TGTGCCAGCAGTTACAATTTCCTAAGCTCCTACAATGAGCAGTTCTTC. Translation: CASSYNFLSSYNEQFF.

This clonotype was found a few times. The rearrangement links TRBV6-5 to TRBJ1-2, with D hard to call. The CDR3 is 15 residues long. The germline gives CDR1 MNHEY, CDR2 SVGAGI. V lost 0 bases, J lost 1 base, and 9 bases lay in between. The CDR3 protein is CASSYSRSDNYGYTF. CDR3 nucleotides: TGTGCCAGCAGTTACTCCAGGAGCGATAACTATGGCTACACCTTC.

The chain recombines TRBV4-2 with TRBJ2-2, with 16 positions matching TRBD2. V trimming: 3 bases; J trimming: 6 bases; junction bases outside the gene matches: 1. The CDR3 extends over 16 amino acids. Germline V gene sequence: CDR1 LGHNA, CDR2 YNFKEQ. The CDR3 nucleotides are TGTGCCAGCAGCCAGGGGACTAGCGGGGGGGCCGGGGAGCTGTTTTTT. Protein sequence: CASSQGTSGGAGELFF.